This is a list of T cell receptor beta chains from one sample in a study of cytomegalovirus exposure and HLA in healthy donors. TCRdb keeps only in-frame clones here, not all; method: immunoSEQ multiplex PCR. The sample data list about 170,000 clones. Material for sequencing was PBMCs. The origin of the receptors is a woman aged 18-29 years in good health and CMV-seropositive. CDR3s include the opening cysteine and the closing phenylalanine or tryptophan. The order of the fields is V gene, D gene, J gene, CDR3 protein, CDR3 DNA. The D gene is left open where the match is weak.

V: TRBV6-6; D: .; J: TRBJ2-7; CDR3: CASSYSGGFYEQYF; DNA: TGTGCCAGCAGTTACTCCGGCGGTTTCTACGAGCAGTACTTC
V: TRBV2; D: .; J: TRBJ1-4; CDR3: CATNNREPNEKLFF; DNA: TGTGCCACCAATAACAGGGAGCCTAATGAAAAACTGTTTTTT
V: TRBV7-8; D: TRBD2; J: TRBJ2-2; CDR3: CASSFLGSGANTGELFF; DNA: TGTGCCAGCAGCTTCCTGGGTAGCGGGGCGAACACCGGGGAGCTGTTTTTT
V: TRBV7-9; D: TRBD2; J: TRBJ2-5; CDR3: CASSLNSGTSGAETQYF; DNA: TGTGCCAGCAGCTTGAATTCCGGGACTAGCGGGGCAGAGACCCAGTACTTC
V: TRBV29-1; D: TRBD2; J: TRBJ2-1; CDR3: CSVGGGGLAGGYNEQFF; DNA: TGCAGCGTTGGGGGGGGTGGGCTAGCGGGAGGCTACAATGAGCAGTTCTTC
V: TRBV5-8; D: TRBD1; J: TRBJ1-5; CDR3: CASSLTGVNQPQHF; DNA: TGTGCCAGCAGCTTGACAGGGGTTAATCAGCCCCAGCATTTT
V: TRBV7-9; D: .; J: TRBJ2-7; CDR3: CASSSLGHEQYF; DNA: TGTGCCAGCAGCTCGCTAGGCCACGAGCAGTACTTC
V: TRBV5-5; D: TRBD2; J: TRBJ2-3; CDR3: CASRRNSGVSTDTQYF; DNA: TGTGCCAGCAGACGGAATAGCGGGGTTAGCACAGATACGCAGTATTTT
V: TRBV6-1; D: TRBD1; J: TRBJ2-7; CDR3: CASSQGQGAPYEQYF; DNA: TGTGCCAGCAGTCAGGGACAGGGGGCCCCCTACGAGCAGTACTTC
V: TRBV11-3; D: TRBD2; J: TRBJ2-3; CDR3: CASEAGRGTSGDTQYF; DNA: TGTGCCAGCGAAGCCGGGAGGGGGACTAGCGGGGACACGCAGTATTTT
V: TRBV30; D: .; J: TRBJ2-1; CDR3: CAWSAPGSALYYNEQFF; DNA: TGTGCCTGGAGTGCCCCAGGGTCTGCGCTATACTACAATGAGCAGTTCTTC
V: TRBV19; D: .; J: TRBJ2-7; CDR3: CASSIAASASYEQYF; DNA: TGTGCCAGTAGTATTGCGGCTAGCGCCTCCTACGAGCAGTACTTC
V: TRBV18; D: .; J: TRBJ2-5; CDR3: CASSPSVGSGSKETQYF; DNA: TGTGCCAGCTCACCCTCGGTGGGTAGCGGATCAAAAGAGACCCAGTACTTC
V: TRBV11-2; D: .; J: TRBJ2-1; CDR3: CASSLVSPAGNEQFF; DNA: TGTGCCAGCAGCTTAGTTAGCCCCGCTGGCAATGAGCAGTTCTTC
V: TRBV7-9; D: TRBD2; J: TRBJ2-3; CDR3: CASSLGLAGDTQYF; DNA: TGTGCCAGCAGCTTAGGGCTAGCGGGAGATACGCAGTATTTT
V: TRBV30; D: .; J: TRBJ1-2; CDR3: CAWRRENYGYTF; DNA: TGTGCCTGGAGACGGGAGAACTATGGCTACACCTTC
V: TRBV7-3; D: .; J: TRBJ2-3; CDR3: CASSASAGTPPPGTQYF; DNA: TGTGCCAGCAGCGCTTCGGCCGGGACTCCGCCCCCCGGGACGCAGTATTTT
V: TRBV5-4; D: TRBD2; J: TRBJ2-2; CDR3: CASSLAVTSADTGELFF; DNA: TGTGCCAGCAGCTTGGCGGTGACTAGCGCGGACACCGGGGAGCTGTTTTTT
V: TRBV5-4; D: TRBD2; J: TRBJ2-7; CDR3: CASSLVAGGREQYF; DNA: TGTGCCAGCAGCTTGGTTGCGGGGGGGCGAGAGCAGTACTTC
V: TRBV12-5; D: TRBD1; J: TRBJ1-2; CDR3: CASARDSYGYTF; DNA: TGTGCTAGTGCCCGGGACAGCTATGGCTACACCTTC
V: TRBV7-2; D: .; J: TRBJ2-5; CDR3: CASSLGTRGETQYF; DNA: TGTGCCAGCAGCTTAGGTACCCGGGGGGAGACCCAGTACTTC
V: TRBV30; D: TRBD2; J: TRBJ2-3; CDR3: CAWRDPGLAGTQYF; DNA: TGTGCCTGGAGGGATCCGGGACTAGCGGGGACGCAGTATTTT
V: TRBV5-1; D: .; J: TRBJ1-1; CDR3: CASSLGATNTEAFF; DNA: TGCGCCAGCAGCTTAGGGGCAACGAACACTGAAGCTTTCTTT
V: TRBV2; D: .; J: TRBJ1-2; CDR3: CASRPRFPYGYTF; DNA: TGTGCCAGCAGGCCCAGGTTCCCCTATGGCTACACCTTC
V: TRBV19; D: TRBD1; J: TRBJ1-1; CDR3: CASSNRDRTPLNTEAFF; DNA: TGTGCCAGTAGTAACCGGGACAGGACCCCTCTCAACACTGAAGCTTTCTTT
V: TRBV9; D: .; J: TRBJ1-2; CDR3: CASSVGDQGKPNYGYTF; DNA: TGTGCCAGCAGCGTAGGAGACCAGGGAAAGCCGAACTATGGCTACACCTTC
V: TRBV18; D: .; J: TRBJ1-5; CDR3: CASSPEQGSQPQHF; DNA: TGTGCCAGCTCACCAGAACAGGGTAGTCAGCCCCAGCATTTT
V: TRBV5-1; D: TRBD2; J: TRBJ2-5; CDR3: CASSLVGTSGETQYF; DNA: TGCGCCAGCAGCTTGGTGGGGACTAGCGGAGAGACCCAGTACTTC
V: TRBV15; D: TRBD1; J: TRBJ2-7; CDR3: CATSRDLYRGLYEQYF; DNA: TGTGCCACCAGCAGAGATCTTTACAGGGGGCTCTACGAGCAGTACTTC